This T cell receptor (beta chain) was found in a study of cytomegalovirus exposure and HLA in healthy donors. Germline loops: CDR1 MDHEN, CDR2 SYDVKM. Trimming took 6 bases from V and 9 from J, leaving 15 bases between them. The CDR3 totals 13 residues. This clone was seen a handful of times. Use of 60 Vbeta and 13 Jbeta primers characterized the PCR. Assay: immunoSEQ multiplex PCR; the TCRdb copy retains only in-frame clones and omits some. Altogether over 120,000 clones are present, over 65% being singletons, with the ten largest covering around 4.5%. The sequencing sample was made of PBMCs. The chain recombines TRBV28 with TRBJ2-1, with D uncertain. This sequence was found in a young man in good health and CMV-seropositive. As DNA, the CDR3 is TGTGCCAGCAGCCCATCGGTCTGGGCTGAGCAGTTCTTC. It specifies CASSPSVWAEQFF.